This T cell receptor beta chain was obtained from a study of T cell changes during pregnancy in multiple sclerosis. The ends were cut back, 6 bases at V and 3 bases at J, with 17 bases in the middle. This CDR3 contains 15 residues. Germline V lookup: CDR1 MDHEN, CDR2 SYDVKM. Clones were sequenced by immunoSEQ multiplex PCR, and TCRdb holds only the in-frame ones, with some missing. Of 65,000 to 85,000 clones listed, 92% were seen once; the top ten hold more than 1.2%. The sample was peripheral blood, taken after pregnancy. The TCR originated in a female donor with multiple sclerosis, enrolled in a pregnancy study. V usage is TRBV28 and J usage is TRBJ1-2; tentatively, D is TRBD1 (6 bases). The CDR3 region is CASSPTGQAYYGYTF. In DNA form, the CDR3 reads TGTGCCAGCAGCCCGACAGGACAAGCCTACTATGGCTACACCTTC.